This T cell receptor beta chain appears in the sequencing data of a study of blood T cell repertoires in COVID-19. CDR3 length: 19 residues. Germline V lookup: CDR1 SGHDT, CDR2 YYEEEE. The J segment lost 0 bases and the V segment lost 4 bases, leaving 12 bases of the junction unmatched. The protocol was immunoSEQ multiplex PCR, while the TCRdb copy is restricted to in-frame clones and leaves out a portion. The data show hundreds of thousands of clones, with almost 90% seen just once and 6% to 8.5% held by the top ten. The chain is built from TRBV5-6 and TRBJ2-1; 11 nucleotides agree with TRBD2. The sample comprised peripheral blood. This clonotype originated in a woman in her 70s with COVID-19, enrolled during active disease. CDR3 protein: CASSPLSGTSGISYNEQFF. Written as DNA, the CDR3 is TGTGCCAGCAGCCCTTTAAGTGGGACTAGCGGAATCTCCTACAATGAGCAGTTCTTC.